This T cell receptor (beta chain) emerged from a study of blood T cell repertoires in COVID-19. For the study at large: Sources were T cells, B-cell-depleted T cells, or PBMCs; the material itself was cDNA or gDNA.

The length of the CDR3 is 13 residues. CDR1 LGHNT and CDR2 FRNRAP come from the germline V gene. The germline V and J ends were trimmed by 10 bases and 4 bases, with 16 bases remaining between them. As originally analysed: Nucleated cell number was recorded as an estimate derived from reference gene primer amplification. The protocol was immunoSEQ multiplex PCR, while the TCRdb copy is restricted to in-frame clones and leaves out a portion. V and J calls and clone size are copied from that table; D and trimming were computed from the DNA. The table has about 250,000 clones, 80% to 90% seen once; the top ten hold 5.7%.

The sequence came from a man aged 80 or over with acute or convalescent COVID-19. V gene TRBV12-5 combines with J gene TRBJ1-1, with no clear D. The specimen was peripheral blood. The CDR3 DNA is TGTGCTAAGAACCCGGACGAGGGCACTGAAGCTTTCTTT. It codes for CAKNPDEGTEAFF.